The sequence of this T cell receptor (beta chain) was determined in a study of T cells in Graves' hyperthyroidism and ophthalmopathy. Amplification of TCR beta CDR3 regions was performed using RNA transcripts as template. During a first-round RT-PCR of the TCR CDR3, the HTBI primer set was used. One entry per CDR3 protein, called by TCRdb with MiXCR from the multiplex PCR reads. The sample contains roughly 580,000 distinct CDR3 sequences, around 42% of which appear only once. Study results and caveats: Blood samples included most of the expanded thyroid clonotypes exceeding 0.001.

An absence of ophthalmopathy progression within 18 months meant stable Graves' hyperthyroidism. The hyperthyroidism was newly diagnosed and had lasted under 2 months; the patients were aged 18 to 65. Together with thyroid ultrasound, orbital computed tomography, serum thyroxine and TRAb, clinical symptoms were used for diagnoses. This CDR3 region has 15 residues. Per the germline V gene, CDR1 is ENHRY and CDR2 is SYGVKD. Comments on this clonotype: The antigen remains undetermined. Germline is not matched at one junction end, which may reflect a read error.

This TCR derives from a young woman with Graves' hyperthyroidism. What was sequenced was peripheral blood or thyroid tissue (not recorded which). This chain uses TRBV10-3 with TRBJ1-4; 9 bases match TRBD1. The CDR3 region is CASSWGTGKNEKLFF. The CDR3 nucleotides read TGTGCCAGCAGTTGGGGGACAGGGAAGAATGAAAAACTGTTTTTT.